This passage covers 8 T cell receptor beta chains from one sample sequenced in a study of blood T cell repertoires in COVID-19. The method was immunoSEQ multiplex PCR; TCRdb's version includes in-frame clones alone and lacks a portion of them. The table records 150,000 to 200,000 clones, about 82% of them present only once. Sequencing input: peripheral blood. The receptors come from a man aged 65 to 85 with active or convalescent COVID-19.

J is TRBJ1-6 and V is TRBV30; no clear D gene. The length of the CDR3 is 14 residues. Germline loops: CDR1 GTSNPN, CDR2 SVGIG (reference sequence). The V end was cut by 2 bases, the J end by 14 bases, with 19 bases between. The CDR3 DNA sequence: TGTGCCTGGAGTCCTGGGTCTTCGGGTTGGACCCTCCACTTT. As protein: CAWSPGSSGWTLHF.

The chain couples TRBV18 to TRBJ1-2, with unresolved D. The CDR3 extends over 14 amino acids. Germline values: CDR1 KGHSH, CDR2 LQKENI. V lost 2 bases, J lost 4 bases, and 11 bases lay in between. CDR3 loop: CASSPAGMSYGYTF. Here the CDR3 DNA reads TGTGCCAGCTCACCAGCCGGGATGAGCTATGGCTACACCTTC.

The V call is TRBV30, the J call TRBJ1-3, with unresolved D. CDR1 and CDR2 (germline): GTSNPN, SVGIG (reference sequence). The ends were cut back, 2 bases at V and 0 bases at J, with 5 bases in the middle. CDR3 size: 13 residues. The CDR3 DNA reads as TGTGCCTGGAGTATGAGCTCTGGAAACACCATATATTTT. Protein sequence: CAWSMSSGNTIYF.

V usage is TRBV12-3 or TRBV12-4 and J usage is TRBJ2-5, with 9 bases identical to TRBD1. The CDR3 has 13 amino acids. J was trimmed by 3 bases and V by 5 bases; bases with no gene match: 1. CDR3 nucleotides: TGTGCCAGCAGTGGGGACAGGGAAGAGACCCAGTACTTC. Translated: CASSGDREETQYF.

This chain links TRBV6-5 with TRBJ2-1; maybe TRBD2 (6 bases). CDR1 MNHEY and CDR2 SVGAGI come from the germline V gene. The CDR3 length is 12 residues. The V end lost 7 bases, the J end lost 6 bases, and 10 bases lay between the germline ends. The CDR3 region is CASKTSLNEQFF. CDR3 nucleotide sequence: TGTGCCAGCAAGACTAGTCTCAATGAGCAGTTCTTC.

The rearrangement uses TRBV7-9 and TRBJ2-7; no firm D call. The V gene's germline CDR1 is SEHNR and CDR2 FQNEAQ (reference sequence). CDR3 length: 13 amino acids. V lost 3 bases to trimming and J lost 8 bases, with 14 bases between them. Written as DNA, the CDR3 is TGTGCCAGCAGCTTTGGCACAGATGGAAAGCAGTACTTC. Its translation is CASSFGTDGKQYF.

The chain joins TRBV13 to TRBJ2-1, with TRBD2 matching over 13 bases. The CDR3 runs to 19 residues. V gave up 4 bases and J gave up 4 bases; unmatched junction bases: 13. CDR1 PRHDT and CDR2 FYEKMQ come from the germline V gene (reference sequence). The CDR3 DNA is TGTGCCAGCAGCTCAGGACTAGCGGGAGCCCCCGGACGATACAATGAGCAGTTCTTC. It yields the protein CASSSGLAGAPGRYNEQFF. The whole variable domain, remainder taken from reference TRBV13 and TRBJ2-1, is AAGVIQSPRHLIKEKRETATLKCYPIPRHDTVYWYQQGPGQDPQFLISFYEKMQSDKGSIPDRFSAQQFSDYHSELNMSSLELGDSALYFCASSSGLAGAPGRYNEQFFGPGTRLTVL.

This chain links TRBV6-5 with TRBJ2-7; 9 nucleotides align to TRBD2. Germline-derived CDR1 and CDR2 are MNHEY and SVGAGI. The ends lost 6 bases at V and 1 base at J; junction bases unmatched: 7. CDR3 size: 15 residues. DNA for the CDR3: TGTGCCAGCAGCCCAGGGACTAGCCGATCCTACGAGCAGTACTTC. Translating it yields CASSPGTSRSYEQYF.